Below are 9 T cell receptor beta chains sequenced from a single sample in a study of resident and recirculating memory T cells in vitiligo. TCRdb keeps only in-frame clones here, not all; method: immunoSEQ multiplex PCR. The sample includes fewer than 85,000 clones, about 90% of them seen just once. Input material: blood. All receptors come from a male donor with vitiligo.

This chain's CDR3 is CASSLGPLEQYF. CDR3 sequence (DNA): TGTGCCAGCAGCCTAGGTCCCCTGGAGCAGTACTTC. The V call is TRBV5-6, the J call TRBJ2-7; D remains unclear. The CDR3 runs 12 residues. The germline V gene has CDR1 SGHDT and CDR2 YYEEEE. V gave up 4 bases and J gave up 7 bases, with 12 bases separating them.

This CDR3 reads CASRVGPTTAEQYF. CDR3 coding DNA: TGTGCCAGTAGGGTGGGGCCCACAACGGCGGAGCAGTACTTC. This chain links TRBV19 with TRBJ2-7; a possible D gene is TRBD1 (5 bases). V shed 6 bases and J shed 7 bases, with 19 bases lying between them. The CDR3 sequence is 14 residues long. Germline CDR1 reads LNHDA; CDR2 reads SQIVND (reference sequence).

The chain joins TRBV9 to TRBJ1-3; a possible D gene is TRBD1 (5 bases). The CDR3 consists of 13 residues. Trimming left V 3 bases short and J 2 bases short, with 6 bases between. CDR1 is SGDLS, CDR2 YYNGEE, per germline. The chain's CDR3 is CASSARAGNTIYF. In DNA form, the CDR3 reads TGTGCCAGCAGCGCCAGGGCTGGAAACACCATATATTTT.

The chain links TRBV7-3 to TRBJ2-1, with TRBD2 as a possible D gene (5 bases). Germline CDR1 reads SGHTA; CDR2 reads FQGTGA. Trimming cost V 5 bases and J 3 bases, with 14 bases left between them. The CDR3 consists of 15 residues. In DNA form, the CDR3 reads TGTGCCAGCAGCCAAGATGGACTCTACTACAATGAGCAGTTCTTC. It codes for CASSQDGLYYNEQFF.

The CDR3 DNA sequence: TGTGCCATCAGTGAGTCTGGCAGGACTAACTATGGCTACACCTTC. Translation gives CAISESGRTNYGYTF. The chain uses TRBV10-3 and TRBJ1-2; no firm D call. Germline loops: CDR1 ENHRY, CDR2 SYGVKD. V lost 0 bases to trimming and J lost 0 bases, with 8 bases between them. CDR3 size: 15 residues.

The CDR3 spells CASSYLFSFTGELFF. The CDR3 DNA sequence: TGTGCCAGCAGCTACCTTTTCAGTTTCACCGGGGAGCTGTTTTTT. The V gene is TRBV7-6, the J gene TRBJ2-2; no firm D call. The CDR3 contains 15 residues. The germline V gene encodes CDR1 SGHVS and CDR2 FNYEAQ. V lost 4 bases and J 4 bases, leaving 13 bases between the germline ends.

This chain connects TRBV2 to TRBJ1-5, with 9 nucleotides matching TRBD1. The CDR3 length is 15 residues. Germline V gene data show CDR1 as SNHLY and CDR2 as FYNNEI. J was trimmed by 9 bases and V by 6 bases; bases with no gene match: 12. The DNA for the CDR3 is TGTGCCAGCAGCCCCCGGGACAGGGTGGGGAGGCCCCAGCATTTT. This gives the protein CASSPRDRVGRPQHF.

This chain uses TRBV18 with TRBJ2-7; tentative D call: TRBD1 (5 bases). This CDR3 has 13 amino acids. The germline V gene has CDR1 KGHSH and CDR2 LQKENI. Trimming shortened V by 3 bases and J by 4 bases, and 10 bases separated the two germline ends. The CDR3 bases are TGTGCCAGCTCACCCCCAGGGAAGTACGAGCAGTACTTC. It yields the protein CASSPPGKYEQYF.

V is TRBV19 and J is TRBJ2-7; D may be TRBD2 (7 bases). The CDR3 loop spans 16 amino acids. V dropped 9 bases and J dropped 3 bases, with 24 bases sitting between them. Germline values: CDR1 LNHDA, CDR2 SQIVND (reference sequence). CDR3 amino acids: CARGGAVRVESYEQYF. As DNA, the CDR3 is TGTGCCAGAGGGGGGGCAGTCCGGGTAGAAAGCTACGAGCAGTACTTC.